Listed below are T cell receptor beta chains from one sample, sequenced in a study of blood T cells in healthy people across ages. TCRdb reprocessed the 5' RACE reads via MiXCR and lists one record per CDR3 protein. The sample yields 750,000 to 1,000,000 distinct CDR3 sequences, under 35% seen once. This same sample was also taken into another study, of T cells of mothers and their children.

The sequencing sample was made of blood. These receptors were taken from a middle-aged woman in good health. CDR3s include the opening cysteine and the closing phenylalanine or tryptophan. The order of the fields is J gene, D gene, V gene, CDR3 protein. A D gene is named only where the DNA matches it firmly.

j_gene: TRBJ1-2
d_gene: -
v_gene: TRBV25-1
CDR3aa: CARNLGGKGPEDGYTF

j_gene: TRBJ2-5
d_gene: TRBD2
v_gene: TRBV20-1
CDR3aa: CSAFGGALQETQYF

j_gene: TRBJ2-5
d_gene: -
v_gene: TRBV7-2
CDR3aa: CASSLGGAVPGTQYF

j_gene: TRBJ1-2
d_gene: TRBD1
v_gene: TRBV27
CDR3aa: CASSLEQGDYGYTF

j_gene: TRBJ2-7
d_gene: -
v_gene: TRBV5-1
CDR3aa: CASSISPGTSYEQYF

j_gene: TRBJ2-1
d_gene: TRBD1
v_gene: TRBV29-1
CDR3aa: CSARTGNINEQFF

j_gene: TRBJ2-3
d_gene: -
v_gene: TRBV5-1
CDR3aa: CASSFEDAGAGDTQYF

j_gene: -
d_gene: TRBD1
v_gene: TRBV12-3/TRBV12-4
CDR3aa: CASTSSDRGKGEQYF

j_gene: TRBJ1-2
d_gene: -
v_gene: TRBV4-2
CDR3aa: CAGSQGRYGYTF

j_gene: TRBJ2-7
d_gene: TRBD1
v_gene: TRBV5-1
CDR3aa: CASSLNPPAGGSYEQYF